This TCR beta chain was profiled in a study of blood T cell repertoires in COVID-19. In the study overall: Italy, Spain and the United States were the sources of the convalescent and acute COVID-19 samples. Sources were T cells, B-cell-depleted T cells, or PBMCs; the material itself was cDNA or gDNA.

Individuals drawn from under 30 US areas were roughly 18 to 95 years old. With V trimmed by 6 bases and J by 1 base, 8 bases remained unmatched. Germline loops: CDR1 ENHRY, CDR2 SYGVKD. The CDR3 extends over 15 amino acids. In the source study's methods: It was from reference gene primer amplification that nucleated cell counts were estimated. Using immunoSEQ multiplex PCR, the repertoire was profiled, and TCRdb retains in-frame clones only, with some absent. V and J calls and clone size are copied from that table; D and trimming were computed from the DNA. In the table there are fewer than 250,000 clones, about 91% of which are singletons.

Input material: PBMCs or T cells enriched from blood (not recorded which). The rearrangement joins TRBV10-3 to TRBJ1-1, with 7 positions matching TRBD1. This TCR came from a woman aged 25 to 39 with acute COVID-19. This chain's CDR3 is CAIRKLTGTNTEAFF. As DNA, the CDR3 is TGTGCCATCAGAAAATTGACAGGGACGAACACTGAAGCTTTCTTT.